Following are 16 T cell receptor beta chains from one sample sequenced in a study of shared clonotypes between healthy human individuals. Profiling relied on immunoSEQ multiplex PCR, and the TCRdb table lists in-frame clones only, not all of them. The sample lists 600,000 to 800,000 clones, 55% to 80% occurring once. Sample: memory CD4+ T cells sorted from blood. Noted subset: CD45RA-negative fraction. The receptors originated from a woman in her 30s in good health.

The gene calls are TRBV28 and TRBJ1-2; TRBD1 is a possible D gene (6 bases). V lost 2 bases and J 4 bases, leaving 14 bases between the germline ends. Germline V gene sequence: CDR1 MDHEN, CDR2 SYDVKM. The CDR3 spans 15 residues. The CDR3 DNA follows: TGTGCCAGCAGTTTAAGTAGGGGGAGGGTCTATGGCTACACCTTC. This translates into CASSLSRGRVYGYTF.

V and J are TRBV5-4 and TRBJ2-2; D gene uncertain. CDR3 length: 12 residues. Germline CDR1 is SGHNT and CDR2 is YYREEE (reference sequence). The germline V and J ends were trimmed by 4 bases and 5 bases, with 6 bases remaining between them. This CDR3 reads CASSRVTGELFF. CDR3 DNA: TGTGCCAGCAGCAGGGTGACCGGGGAGCTGTTTTTT.

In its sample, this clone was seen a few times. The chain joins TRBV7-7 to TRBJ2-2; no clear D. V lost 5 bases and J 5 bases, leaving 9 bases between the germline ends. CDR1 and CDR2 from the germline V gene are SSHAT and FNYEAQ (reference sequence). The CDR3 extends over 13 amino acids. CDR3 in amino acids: CASSRDPTGELFF. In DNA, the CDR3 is TGTGCCAGCAGCCGAGATCCTACCGGGGAGCTGTTTTTT.

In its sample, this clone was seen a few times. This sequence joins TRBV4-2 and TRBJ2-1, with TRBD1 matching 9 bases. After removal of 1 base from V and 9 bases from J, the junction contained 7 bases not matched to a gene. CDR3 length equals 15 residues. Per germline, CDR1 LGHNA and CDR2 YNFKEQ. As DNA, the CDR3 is TGTGCCAGCAGCCAAGGGGACAGGGATGGTGGTGAGCAGTTCTTC. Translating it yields CASSQGDRDGGEQFF.

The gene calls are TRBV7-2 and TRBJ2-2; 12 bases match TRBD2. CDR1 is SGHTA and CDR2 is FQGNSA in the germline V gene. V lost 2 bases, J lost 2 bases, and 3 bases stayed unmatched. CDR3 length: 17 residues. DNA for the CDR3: TGTGCCAGCAGCTTACGGACTAGCGGGATTAACACCGGGGAGCTGTTTTTT. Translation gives CASSLRTSGINTGELFF.

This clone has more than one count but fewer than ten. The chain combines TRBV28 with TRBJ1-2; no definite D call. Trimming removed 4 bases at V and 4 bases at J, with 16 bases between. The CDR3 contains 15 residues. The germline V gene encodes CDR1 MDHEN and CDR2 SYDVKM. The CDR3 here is CASSSLPLRIYGYTF. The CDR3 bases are TGTGCCAGCAGTTCTTTACCACTCAGGATCTATGGCTACACCTTC.

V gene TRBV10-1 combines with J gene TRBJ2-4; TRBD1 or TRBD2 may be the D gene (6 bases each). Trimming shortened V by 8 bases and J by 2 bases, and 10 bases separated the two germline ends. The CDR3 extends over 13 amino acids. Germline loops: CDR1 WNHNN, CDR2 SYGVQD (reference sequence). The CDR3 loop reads CASEGGTKNIQYF. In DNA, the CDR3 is TGCGCCAGCGAGGGGGGCACCAAAAACATTCAGTACTTC.

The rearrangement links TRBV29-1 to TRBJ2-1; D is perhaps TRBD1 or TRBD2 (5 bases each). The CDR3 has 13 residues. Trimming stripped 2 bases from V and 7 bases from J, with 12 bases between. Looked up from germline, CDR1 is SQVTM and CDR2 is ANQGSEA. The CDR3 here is CSVERGQGNEQFF. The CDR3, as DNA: TGCAGCGTTGAACGGGGCCAAGGGAATGAGCAGTTCTTC.

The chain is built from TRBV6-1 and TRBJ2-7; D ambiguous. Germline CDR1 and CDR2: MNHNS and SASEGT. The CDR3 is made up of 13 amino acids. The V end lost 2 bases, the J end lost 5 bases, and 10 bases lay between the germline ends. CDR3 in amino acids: CASSELGQDEQYF. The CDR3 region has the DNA TGTGCCAGCAGTGAATTAGGGCAGGACGAGCAGTACTTC.

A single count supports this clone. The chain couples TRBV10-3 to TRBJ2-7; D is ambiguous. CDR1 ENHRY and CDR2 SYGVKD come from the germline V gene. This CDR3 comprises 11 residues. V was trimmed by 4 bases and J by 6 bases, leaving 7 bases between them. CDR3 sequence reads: CAISVRSEQYF. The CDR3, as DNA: TGTGCCATCAGTGTACGCAGCGAGCAGTACTTC.

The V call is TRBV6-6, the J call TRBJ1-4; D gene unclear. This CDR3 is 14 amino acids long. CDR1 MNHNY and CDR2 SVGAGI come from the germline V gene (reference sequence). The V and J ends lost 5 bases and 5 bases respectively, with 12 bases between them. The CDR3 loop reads CASSLGPVNEKLFF. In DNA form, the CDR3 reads TGTGCCAGCAGTCTTGGACCAGTAAATGAAAAACTGTTTTTT.

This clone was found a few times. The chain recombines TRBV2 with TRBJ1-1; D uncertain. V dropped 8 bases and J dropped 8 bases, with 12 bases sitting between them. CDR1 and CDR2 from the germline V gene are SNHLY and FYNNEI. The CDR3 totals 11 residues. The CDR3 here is CASVVRAEAFF. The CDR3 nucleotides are TGTGCCAGCGTAGTGAGAGCAGAAGCTTTCTTT.

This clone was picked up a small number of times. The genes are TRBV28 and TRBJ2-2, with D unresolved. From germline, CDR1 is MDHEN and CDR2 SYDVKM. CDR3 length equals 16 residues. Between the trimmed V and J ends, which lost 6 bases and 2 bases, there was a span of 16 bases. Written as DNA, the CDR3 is TGTGCCAGCAGGCCCCCGACGGGCCTCAACACCGGGGAGCTGTTTTTT. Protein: CASRPPTGLNTGELFF.

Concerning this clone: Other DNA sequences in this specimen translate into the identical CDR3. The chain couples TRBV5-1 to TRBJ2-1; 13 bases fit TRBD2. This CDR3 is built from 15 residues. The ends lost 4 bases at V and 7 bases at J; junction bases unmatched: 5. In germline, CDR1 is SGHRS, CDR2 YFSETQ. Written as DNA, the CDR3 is TGCGCCAGCAGCCGACTAGCGGGGGGCGGAAATGAGCAGTTCTTC. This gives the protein CASSRLAGGGNEQFF.

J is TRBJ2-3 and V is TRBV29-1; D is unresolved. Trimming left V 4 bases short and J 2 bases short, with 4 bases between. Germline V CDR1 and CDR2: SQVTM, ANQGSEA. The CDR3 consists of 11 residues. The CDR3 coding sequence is TGCAGCGTTGGGGTCACAGATACGCAGTATTTT. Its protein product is CSVGVTDTQYF.

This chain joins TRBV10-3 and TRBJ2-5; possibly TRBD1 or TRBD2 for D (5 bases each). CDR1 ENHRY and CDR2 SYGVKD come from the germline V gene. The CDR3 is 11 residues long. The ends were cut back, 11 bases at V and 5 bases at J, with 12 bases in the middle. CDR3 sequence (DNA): TGTGCCGTAGGGACGCGGGAGACCCAGTACTTC. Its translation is CAVGTRETQYF.